This record looks at one T cell receptor beta chain sequence and its context. With 0 bases clipped from V and 8 bases from J, the junction kept 6 bases outside the gene matches. Germline values: CDR1 GTSNPN, CDR2 SVGIG (reference sequence). The CDR3 loop spans 14 amino acids. The method was immunoSEQ multiplex PCR; TCRdb's version includes in-frame clones alone and lacks a portion of them. The sample includes approximately 67,000 clones, approximately 80% seen only once; the top ten take roughly 6.7%. This specimen comes from a study of blood T cell repertoires in COVID-19. The genes are TRBV30 and TRBJ1-4; 7 bases match TRBD1. Sequences were obtained from peripheral blood. This receptor was obtained from a man aged 55 to 70 with acute or convalescent COVID-19. CDR3 sequence: CAWSVAGGAEKLFF. CDR3 nucleotides: TGTGCCTGGAGTGTGGCAGGGGGAGCGGAAAAACTGTTTTTT.